The entry below describes one T cell receptor (beta chain). This sample is part of a study of blood T cell repertoires in COVID-19. About the research overall: Researchers got acute and convalescent COVID-19 samples from the United States, Italy and Spain. T cells, B-cell-depleted T cells, or PBMCs provided the cDNA or gDNA that served as material.

The J segment lost 5 bases and the V segment lost 0 bases, leaving 7 bases of the junction unmatched. The CDR3 runs 16 residues. Germline CDR1 is MNHEY and CDR2 is SVGAGI. Researchers sorted participants into cohorts using their self-reported clinical history. Donors in Cohort 3 who had recovered were those with two negative PCRs, healthcare professional clearance, or resolution of their symptoms. Measured with immunoSEQ multiplex PCR; TCRdb has only the in-frame clones, and not every one. The table lists about 210,000 clones, roughly four fifths of them singletons. The V call is TRBV6-5, the J call TRBJ2-5; the match to TRBD1 covers 9 bases. The clonotype originates from a middle-aged man who had recovered from COVID-19. The specimen was PBMCs or T cells enriched from blood (not recorded which). The CDR3 is CASSYSRDRVRETQYF. The CDR3 nucleotides are TGTGCCAGCAGTTACTCCCGGGACAGGGTGCGGGAGACCCAGTACTTC.